Listed below are T cell receptor beta chains from one sample, sequenced in a study of blood T cell repertoires in COVID-19. The repertoire was sequenced with immunoSEQ multiplex PCR; TCRdb's copy has only in-frame clones and lacks some. Among some 77,000 clones listed, approximately 88% were seen once. Input material: peripheral blood. The receptor source for this set is a man younger than 40 with acute or convalescent COVID-19. CDR3s include the opening cysteine and the closing phenylalanine or tryptophan. Fields, in order: clone size, V gene, J gene, D gene, CDR3 DNA, CDR3 protein. A D gene is named only where the DNA matches it firmly. A clone size is listed for some rows: how often the clone was seen (once, few, many), or a class if it is expanded.

>NA|TRBV4-2|TRBJ2-5|TRBD1
TGTGCCAGCAGCCAAGGCCTCGGACAGGGTTATGAGACCCAGTACTTC
CASSQGLGQGYETQYF
>NA|TRBV7-2|TRBJ2-7|NA
TGTGCCAGCAGCTGGGAGGGGGGTTACGAGCAGTACTTC
CASSWEGGYEQYF
>NA|TRBV5-4|TRBJ2-2|TRBD1
TGTGCCAGCAGTCCCGGGACAGGGGTAGTCGGCGGGGAGCTGTTTTTT
CASSPGTGVVGGELFF
>NA|TRBV4-1|TRBJ1-4|TRBD1
TGCGCCAGCAGCCAAGCTCCAAGTAGGGGGCTTGGTGAAAAACTGTTTTTT
CASSQAPSRGLGEKLFF
>NA|TRBV5-4|TRBJ1-4|NA
TGTGCCAGCAGCTTGGCTACAGGGAACGAAAAACTGTTTTTT
CASSLATGNEKLFF
>few|TRBV28|TRBJ1-5|NA
TGTGCCAGCAACCAGGGATTGGGTCAGCCCCAGCATTTT
CASNQGLGQPQHF
>NA|TRBV2|TRBJ1-1|NA
TGTGCCAGCCAACGGGGGGCGCGGGGGAGCACTGAAGCTTTCTTT
CASQRGARGSTEAFF
>NA|TRBV3-1/TRBV3-2|TRBJ1-5|NA
TGTGCCAGCAGCCAAGATTACGGGTCAGATCAGCCCCAGCATTTT
CASSQDYGSDQPQHF
>NA|TRBV2|TRBJ1-4|TRBD1
TGTGCCAGCAGAGGGACAGCCTTGAATGAAAAACTGTTTTTT
CASRGTALNEKLFF
>NA|TRBV11-2|TRBJ2-7|TRBD1
TGTGCCAGCAGCTTTGGGGACAGCCAGTACTTC
CASSFGDSQYF
>NA|TRBV29-1|TRBJ1-1|NA
TGCAGCGTTGTCCCCTCAGGAATGAACACTGAAGCTTTCTTT
CSVVPSGMNTEAFF
>NA|TRBV4-3|TRBJ2-7|NA
TGCGCCAGCAGCCAAGATTCATTGACGGGGTTAAGGCACGAGCAGTACTTC
CASSQDSLTGLRHEQYF
>NA|TRBV19|TRBJ2-2|TRBD1
TGTGCCAGTAGTGGACAGGTTTTGACCGGGGAGCTGTTTTTT
CASSGQVLTGELFF
>NA|TRBV21-1|TRBJ2-3|NA
TGTGCCAGCAGCAAAGGACAGGGCACAGATACGCAGTATTTT
CASSKGQGTDTQYF
>few|TRBV10-3|TRBJ2-2|TRBD2
TGTGCCATCAGTCTCACCGGGACTAGCGGGAGGGCTACCGGGGAGCTGTTTTTT
CAISLTGTSGRATGELFF
>NA|TRBV5-4|TRBJ2-5|TRBD1
TGTGCCAGCAGCGGGACAGGGGGCGCTGGTGGGGAGACCCAGTACTTC
CASSGTGGAGGETQYF
>NA|TRBV16|TRBJ2-1|TRBD2
TGTGCCAGCAGCCAGTTACTAGCGGGCTACAATGAGCAGTTCTTC
CASSQLLAGYNEQFF
>NA|TRBV28|TRBJ2-1|NA
TGTGCCAGCAGTTTGTTTTCTCGCGATGAGCAGTTCTTC
CASSLFSRDEQFF
>NA|TRBV4-2|TRBJ2-5|NA
TGTGCCAGCAGCCTCGAACCCAGAGGCCCCGGAGAGACCCAGTACTTC
CASSLEPRGPGETQYF
>NA|TRBV28|TRBJ2-5|TRBD1
TGTGCCAGCAGTCTAACCGGGACAGGGAAGGAGACCCAGTACTTC
CASSLTGTGKETQYF
>once|TRBV13|TRBJ1-5|TRBD1
TGTGCCAGCAGCTTAGGCCCCCCGACAGGGAGGACCAATCAGCCCCAGCATTTT
CASSLGPPTGRTNQPQHF
>NA|TRBV7-8|TRBJ2-4|NA
TGTGCCAGCAGCTTAGACGGAGATTTAAACATTCAGTACTTC
CASSLDGDLNIQYF
>once|TRBV30|TRBJ2-1|NA
TGTGCCTGGAGTCCGAGTCCCAATGAGCAGTTCTTC
CAWSPSPNEQFF
>NA|TRBV2|TRBJ2-1|NA
TGTGCCAGCAATTCGAGGATATACAATGAGCAGTTCTTC
CASNSRIYNEQFF
>NA|TRBV5-6|TRBJ1-1|TRBD1
TGTGCCAGCACGAATTCAAACAGGGGCTCTAACACTGAAGCTTTCTTT
CASTNSNRGSNTEAFF
>NA|TRBV4-2|TRBJ2-1|TRBD2
TGTGCCAGCAGCCAAGGGGCTGGTCGTTCGGGAGGGGGTTACAATGAGCAGTTCTTC
CASSQGAGRSGGGYNEQFF
>NA|TRBV29-1|TRBJ2-7|TRBD1
TGCAGCGTTGAACTTCTTGGACAGGGTGACTACGAGCAGTACTTC
CSVELLGQGDYEQYF
>NA|TRBV24-1|TRBJ2-3|NA
TGTGCCACCAGTGATTCCCAGCGGGTAATAGATACGCAGTATTTT
CATSDSQRVIDTQYF
>NA|TRBV18|TRBJ2-3|NA
TGTGCCAGCTCTGGACAGAGCACAGATACGCAGTATTTT
CASSGQSTDTQYF
>NA|TRBV6-5|TRBJ1-2|NA
TGTGCCAGCGACTACTACTATGGCTACACCTTC
CASDYYYGYTF
>NA|TRBV2|TRBJ1-1|TRBD1
TGTGCCAGCAGTGCCGGGACAGTCGCTTTCTTT
CASSAGTVAFF
>NA|TRBV6-5|TRBJ1-1|TRBD1
TGTGCCAGCAGACAGGGGAGAAATACTGAAGCTTTCTTT
CASRQGRNTEAFF
>NA|TRBV5-1|TRBJ2-1|TRBD2
TGCGCCAGCAACCCTCTACCTAGCGGCGAGCAGTTCTTC
CASNPLPSGEQFF
>NA|TRBV15|TRBJ2-2|TRBD1
TGTGCCACCAGCCCTTTGACAGGGTGGACCGGGGAGCTGTTTTTT
CATSPLTGWTGELFF
>NA|TRBV9|TRBJ1-2|NA
TGTGCCAGCAGCCCGGGAGGGCTGAGTGGCTACACCTTC
CASSPGGLSGYTF
>NA|TRBV5-1|TRBJ2-5|TRBD2
TGCGCCAGCAGCTTGGAAGCGGGAGTTTGGGAGACCCAGTACTTC
CASSLEAGVWETQYF
>NA|TRBV24-1|TRBJ1-5|TRBD1
TGTGCCACCAGTGACCCAAACAGGGGAGGCAATCAGCCCCAGCATTTT
CATSDPNRGGNQPQHF
>NA|TRBV4-2|TRBJ2-7|TRBD2
TGTGCCAGCAGCCAGTCCGGGACTAGCGGGGGACAGGGCGAGCAGTACTTC
CASSQSGTSGGQGEQYF
>few|TRBV7-6|TRBJ1-6|NA
TGTGCCAGCAGCCTTCACCCGGGAAATTCACCCCTCCACTTT
CASSLHPGNSPLHF
>NA|TRBV10-3|TRBJ1-2|NA
TGTGCCATACGACAGGACTATGGCTACACCTTC
CAIRQDYGYTF
>NA|TRBV6-5|TRBJ2-7|TRBD2
TGTGCCAGCAGTTACACTAGCGGGAGCTCCTACGAGCAGTACTTC
CASSYTSGSSYEQYF
>NA|TRBV9|TRBJ1-3|NA
TGTGCCAGCAGCGCCCCGGGAAACACCATATATTTT
CASSAPGNTIYF
>NA|TRBV7-2|TRBJ2-7|TRBD2
TGTGCCAGCAGCCCCCGTGCTAGCGGGTACGAGCAGTACTTC
CASSPRASGYEQYF
>NA|TRBV7-9|TRBJ2-5|TRBD1
TGTGCCAGCAGCGGTGGACAGGGGGGACAAGAGACCCAGTACTTC
CASSGGQGGQETQYF
>NA|TRBV7-9|TRBJ2-3|NA
TGTGCCAGCAGCCTATCCACAGATACGCAGTATTTT
CASSLSTDTQYF
>NA|TRBV3-1/TRBV3-2|TRBJ2-3|NA
TGTGCCAGCAGCCAGCAGGGACACACTAGCACAGATACGCAGTATTTT
CASSQQGHTSTDTQYF
>NA|TRBV4-3|TRBJ2-3|NA
TGCGCCAGCAGCCAACAGACTAGAGGCCCCACAGATACGCAGTATTTT
CASSQQTRGPTDTQYF
>NA|TRBV6-5|TRBJ1-2|TRBD1
TGTGCCAGCAGTTACAGAGCGACAGGGGGCTACTATGGCTACACCTTC
CASSYRATGGYYGYTF
>NA|TRBV6-5|TRBJ1-2|TRBD1
TGTGCCAGCAGCTCCGGGACAGGGCATGGCTACACCTTC
CASSSGTGHGYTF
>NA|TRBV27|TRBJ2-5|NA
TGTGCCAGCAGCCCGCGTAAACAGTACCAAGAGACCCAGTACTTC
CASSPRKQYQETQYF
>NA|TRBV18|TRBJ2-5|NA
TGTGCCAGCTCACCGGAGGAGACCCAGTACTTC
CASSPEETQYF
>NA|TRBV11-2|TRBJ1-1|NA
TGTGCCAGCAGCTTGCGAGGGATCGGGGACACTGAAGCTTTCTTT
CASSLRGIGDTEAFF
>NA|TRBV11-2|TRBJ2-7|TRBD1
TGTGCCAGCAGCTCGGAACAGGGGTATTTCTACGAGCAGTACTTC
CASSSEQGYFYEQYF
>few|TRBV23-1|TRBJ1-5|TRBD1
TGCGCCAGCACCCGACAGGGGAGAAAACAGCCCCAGCATTTT
CASTRQGRKQPQHF
>NA|TRBV30|TRBJ2-1|TRBD2
TGTGCCTGGGCACCAGCGGGGTTGAGCTCCTACAATGAGCAGTTCTTC
CAWAPAGLSSYNEQFF
>NA|TRBV5-4|TRBJ2-5|TRBD2
TGTGCCAGCAGCTCGCTGACTAGCGGGACGGGGAGAGCGGGAGAGACCCAGTACTTC
CASSSLTSGTGRAGETQYF
>NA|TRBV28|TRBJ2-5|NA
TGTGCCAGCAGCTCCCCACTTCAGGTGACGGAAGAGACCCAGTACTTC
CASSSPLQVTEETQYF